This T cell receptor beta chain originates from a study of T cell repertoires in aging, cancer and after chemotherapy. Study-wide findings and caveats: Rebound thymic output was suggested by rising median generation probability during chemotherapy in each cancer cohort.

Rearranged V-D-J TRB sequences were amplified with a mixed TRB-A/B primer pool. One entry per CDR3 protein, called by TCRdb with MiXCR from the multiplex PCR reads. Of a few thousand distinct CDR3 sequences listed, 28% are singletons. TCR beta rearrangements were amplified from peripheral blood genomic DNA. The CDR3 contains 15 residues. The V and J ends lost 5 bases and 3 bases respectively, with 14 bases between them. Germline CDR1 MNHEY, CDR2 SVGEGT. On this clonotype: The antigen is unknown.

This chain joins TRBV6-2 or TRBV6-3 and TRBJ2-1; D remains unclear. This receptor was taken from a human donor with a solid tumor. Material: blood. CDR3 protein: CASSATNEGYNEQFF. DNA of the CDR3: TGTGCCAGCAGTGCGACAAATGAAGGCTACAATGAGCAGTTCTTC.